The sequence of this TCR beta chain was determined in a study of CD8 T cells in Susac syndrome. Study results and caveats: In Susac syndrome, the CD4+ T cell repertoires did not show clonal expansion. It was acknowledged in the study that the number of individuals who were included in its TCR sequencing and HLA analysis was relatively small.

Regarding this clonotype: Antigen specificity is unknown.

Random-hexamer reverse transcription was applied to about 0.5 to 1 ug RNA. The amplification used immunoSEQ multiplex PCR on TCR beta CDR3; it spanned 54 Vbeta and 13 Jbeta. A single record per CDR3 protein comes from TCRdb applying MiXCR to the immunoSEQ multiplex PCR reads. The sample yields about 210,000 distinct CDR3 sequences, 94% seen once. TEMRA cells were FACS-enriched, unlike CD8+ and CD4+ T cells, which were negatively isolated. Germline CDR1 SGHTA, CDR2 FQGNSA. Between the trimmed V and J ends, which lost 5 bases and 0 bases, there was a span of 16 bases. CDR3 size: 16 residues. Sequenced input: CD4+ T cells from PBMCs. The clonotype originates from a human donor with Susac syndrome. This chain connects TRBV7-2 to TRBJ1-1, with a possible D match to TRBD1 (5 bases). CDR3 nucleotide sequence: TGTGCCAGCAGCGCAGTCCGGCGGACAATGAACACTGAAGCTTTCTTT. Its protein is CASSAVRRTMNTEAFF.